Here is one T cell receptor beta chain with its context. The data were obtained in a study of blood T cell repertoires in COVID-19. About the study: Sample material is recorded as cDNA or gDNA derived from T cells, B-cell-depleted T cells, or PBMCs.

Profiling relied on immunoSEQ multiplex PCR, and the TCRdb table lists in-frame clones only, not all of them. The sample includes 200,000 to 250,000 clones, around nine tenths seen only once; the top ten take more than 10%. Trimming removed 0 bases from V and 2 bases from J, with 11 bases in between. Germline CDR1 reads GTSNPN; CDR2 reads SVGIG (reference sequence). The CDR3 has 15 amino acids. All enrollees were roughly 18 to 89 years old and from under 25 US areas. The sample consisted of PBMCs or T cells enriched from blood (not recorded which). J is TRBJ2-1 and V is TRBV30; D not certain. This sequence was found in a man in his thirties or forties who had recovered from COVID-19. Here the CDR3 DNA reads TGTGCCTGGAGTGTGGGTAGCTCCCCCTACAATGAGCAGTTCTTC. This translates into CAWSVGSSPYNEQFF. Filled out from reference TRBV30 and TRBJ2-1, the complete variable domain reads SQTIHQWPATLVQPVGSPLSLECTVEGTSNPNLYWYRQAAGRGLQLLFYSVGIGQISSEVPQNLSASRPQDRQFILSSKKLLLSDSGFYLCAWSVGSSPYNEQFFGPGTRLTVL.